This T cell receptor beta chain derives from a study of CD8 T cells in ankylosing spondylitis. There are many counts of this clonotype. V lost 2 bases and J lost 6, with 13 bases in between. Looked up from germline, CDR1 is SGDLS and CDR2 is YYNGEE. The length of the CDR3 is 14 residues. TCRdb fed the 5' RACE reads into MiXCR, producing one record per CDR3 protein. Altogether roughly 42,000 distinct CDR3 sequences are present, 2.5% to 3.5% being singletons, with the ten largest covering around 4.5%. The TCR was taken from a male donor with ankylosing spondylitis or in good health (not recorded which). V is TRBV9 and J is TRBJ2-3; D gene unclear. Sample: blood, either unsorted or a sorted T cell fraction (not recorded which). CDR3 sequence (DNA): TGTGCCAGCAGCGTGTTTTTTATGGGGGATACGCAGTATTTT. This translates into CASSVFFMGDTQYF.